This TCR beta chain was recorded in a study of control samples from healthy donors and cancer patients. This clone was picked up a small number of times. Libraries were prepared by immunoSEQ multiplex PCR; TCRdb keeps only in-frame clonotypes and omits some of them. The sample holds some 130,000 clones, approximately 92% seen once. CDR1 and CDR2 (germline): SGHNT, YYREEE (reference sequence). The CDR3 runs 16 residues. V lost 4 bases and J lost 2; bases outside the gene matches: 4. The sequence came from a young man in good health. The chain recombines TRBV5-4 with TRBJ2-5; 14 nucleotides agree with TRBD2. Sequenced material: blood. CDR3 nucleotides: TGTGCCAGCAGCGCCAGACTAGCGGGGGGGCAAGAGACCCAGTACTTC. Encoded protein: CASSARLAGGQETQYF.